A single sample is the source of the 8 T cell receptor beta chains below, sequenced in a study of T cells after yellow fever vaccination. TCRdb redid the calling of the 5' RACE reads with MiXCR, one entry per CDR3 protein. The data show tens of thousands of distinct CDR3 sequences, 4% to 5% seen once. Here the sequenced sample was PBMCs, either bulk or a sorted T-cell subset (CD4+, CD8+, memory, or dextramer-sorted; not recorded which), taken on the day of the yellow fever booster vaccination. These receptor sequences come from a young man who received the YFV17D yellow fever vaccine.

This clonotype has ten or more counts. The CDR3 DNA sequence: TGTGCCAGCAGCTTAGCGTGGACTAGCGGGGGGTCTATCTACGAGCAGTACGTC. Amino acids: CASSLAWTSGGSIYEQYV. The chain uses TRBV7-8 and TRBJ2-7; the match to TRBD2 covers 14 bases. This CDR3 is built from 18 residues. Trimming at V came to 0 bases and at J to 3 bases, leaving 7 bases not matched to a gene. Germline V gene lookup returns CDR1 SGHVS and CDR2 FQNEAQ.

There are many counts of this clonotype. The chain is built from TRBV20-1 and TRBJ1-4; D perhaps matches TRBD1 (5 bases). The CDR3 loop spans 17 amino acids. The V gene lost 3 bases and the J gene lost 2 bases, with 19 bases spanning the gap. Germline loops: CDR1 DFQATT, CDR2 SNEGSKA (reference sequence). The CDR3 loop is CSASPFGALGTNEKLFF. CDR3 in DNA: TGCAGTGCTAGCCCATTTGGGGCGCTAGGGACTAATGAAAAACTGTTTTTT.

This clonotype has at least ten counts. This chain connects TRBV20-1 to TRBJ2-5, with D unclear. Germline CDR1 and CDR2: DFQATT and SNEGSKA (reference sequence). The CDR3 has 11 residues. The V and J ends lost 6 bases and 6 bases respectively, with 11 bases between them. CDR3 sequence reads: CSAVVLQTQYF. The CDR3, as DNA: TGCAGTGCAGTGGTTCTACAGACCCAGTACTTC.

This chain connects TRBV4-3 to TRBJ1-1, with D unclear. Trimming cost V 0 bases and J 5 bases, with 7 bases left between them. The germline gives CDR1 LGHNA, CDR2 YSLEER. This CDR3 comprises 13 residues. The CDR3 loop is CASSQELATEAFF. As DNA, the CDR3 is TGCGCCAGCAGCCAAGAACTAGCTACTGAAGCTTTCTTT.

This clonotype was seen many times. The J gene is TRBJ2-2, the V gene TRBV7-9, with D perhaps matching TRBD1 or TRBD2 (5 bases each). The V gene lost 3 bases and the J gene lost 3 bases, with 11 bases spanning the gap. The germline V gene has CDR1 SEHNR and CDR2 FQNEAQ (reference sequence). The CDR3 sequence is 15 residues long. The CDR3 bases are TGTGCCAGCAGCTTTCGGGGCTCGGACACCGGGGAGCTGTTTTTT. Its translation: CASSFRGSDTGELFF.

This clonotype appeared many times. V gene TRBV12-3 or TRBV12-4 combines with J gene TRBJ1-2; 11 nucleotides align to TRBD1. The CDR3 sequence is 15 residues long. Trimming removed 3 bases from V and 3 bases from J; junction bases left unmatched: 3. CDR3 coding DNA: TGTGCCAGCAGTTTGGGGACAGGGGGTTACTATGGCTACACCTTC. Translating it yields CASSLGTGGYYGYTF.

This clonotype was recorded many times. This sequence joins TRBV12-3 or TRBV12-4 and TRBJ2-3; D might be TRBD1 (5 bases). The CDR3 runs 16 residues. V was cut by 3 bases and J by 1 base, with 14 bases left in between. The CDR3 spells CASSFLVGHGTDTQYF. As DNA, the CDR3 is TGTGCCAGCAGTTTCCTAGTAGGACACGGCACAGATACGCAGTATTTT.

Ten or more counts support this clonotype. The CDR3 sequence: CASSPLRDQPQHF. In DNA, the CDR3 is TGTGCCAGCTCACCCCTCAGAGATCAGCCCCAGCATTTT. This chain connects TRBV18 to TRBJ1-5; no firm D call. The CDR3 length is 13 residues. V lost 3 bases to trimming and J lost 5 bases, with 8 bases between them. Germline CDR1 reads KGHSH; CDR2 reads LQKENI. The whole variable domain, filled in from reference TRBV18 and TRBJ1-5, reads NAGVMQNPRHLVRRRGQEARLRCSPMKGHSHVYWYRQLPEEGLKFMVYLQKENIIDESGMPKERFSAEFPKEGPSILRIQQVVRGDSAAYFCASSPLRDQPQHFGDGTRLSIL.